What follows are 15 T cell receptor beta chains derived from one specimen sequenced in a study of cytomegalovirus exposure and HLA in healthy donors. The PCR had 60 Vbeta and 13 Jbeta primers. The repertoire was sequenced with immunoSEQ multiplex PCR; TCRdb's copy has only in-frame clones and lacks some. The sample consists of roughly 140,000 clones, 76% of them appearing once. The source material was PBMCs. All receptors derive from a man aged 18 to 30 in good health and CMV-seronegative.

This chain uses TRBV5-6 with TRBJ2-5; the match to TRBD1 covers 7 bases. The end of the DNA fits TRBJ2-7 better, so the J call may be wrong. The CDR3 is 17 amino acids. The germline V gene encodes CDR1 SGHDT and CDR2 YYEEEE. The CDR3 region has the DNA TGTGCCAGCAGCTTGGCAGGGGTAGCAACAGGGGCGTACGAGCAGTACTTC. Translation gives CASSLAGVATGAYEQYF.

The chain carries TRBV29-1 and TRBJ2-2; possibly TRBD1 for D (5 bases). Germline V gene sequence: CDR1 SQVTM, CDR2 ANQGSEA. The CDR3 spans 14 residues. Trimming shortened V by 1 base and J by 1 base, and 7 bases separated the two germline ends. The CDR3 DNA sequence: TGCAGCGTTGAAGCAGGGCTGAACACCGGGGAGCTGTTTTTT. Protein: CSVEAGLNTGELFF.

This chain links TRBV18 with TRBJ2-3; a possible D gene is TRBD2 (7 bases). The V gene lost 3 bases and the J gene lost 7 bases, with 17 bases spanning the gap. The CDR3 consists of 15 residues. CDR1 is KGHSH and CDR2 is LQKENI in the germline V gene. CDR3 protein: CASSPGGGPPYTQYF. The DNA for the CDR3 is TGTGCCAGCTCACCGGGAGGGGGACCTCCGTATACGCAGTATTTT. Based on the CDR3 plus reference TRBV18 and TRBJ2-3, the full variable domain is NAGVMQNPRHLVRRRGQEARLRCSPMKGHSHVYWYRQLPEEGLKFMVYLQKENIIDESGMPKERFSAEFPKEGPSILRIQQVVRGDSAAYFCASSPGGGPPYTQYFGPGTRLTVL.

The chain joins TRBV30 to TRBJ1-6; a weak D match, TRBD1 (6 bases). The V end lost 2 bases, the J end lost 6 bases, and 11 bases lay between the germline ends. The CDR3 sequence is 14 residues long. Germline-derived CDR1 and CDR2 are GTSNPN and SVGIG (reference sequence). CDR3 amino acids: CAWSWGQINSPLHF. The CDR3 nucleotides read TGTGCCTGGAGTTGGGGGCAGATTAATTCACCCCTCCACTTT.

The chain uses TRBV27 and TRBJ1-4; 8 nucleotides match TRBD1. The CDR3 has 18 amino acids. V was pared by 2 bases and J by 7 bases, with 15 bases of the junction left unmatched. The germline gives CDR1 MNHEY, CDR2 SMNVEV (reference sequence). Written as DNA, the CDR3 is TGTGCCAGCAGTTTACTCCAACCCCAGGGGGCAGGAAGTGAAAAACTGTTTTTT. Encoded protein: CASSLLQPQGAGSEKLFF. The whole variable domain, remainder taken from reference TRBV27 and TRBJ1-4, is EAQVTQNPRYLITVTGKKLTVTCSQNMNHEYMSWYRQDPGLGLRQIYYSMNVEVTDKGDVPEGYKVSRKEKRNFPLILESPSPNQTSLYFCASSLLQPQGAGSEKLFFGSGTQLSVL.

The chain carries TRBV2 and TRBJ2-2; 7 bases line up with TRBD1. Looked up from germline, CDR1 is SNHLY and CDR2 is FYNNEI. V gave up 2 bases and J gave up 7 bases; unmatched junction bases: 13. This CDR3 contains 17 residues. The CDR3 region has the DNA TGTGCCAGCAGTGAATCCACAGGGGCAGAGTGGGGCGGGGAGCTGTTTTTT. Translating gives CASSESTGAEWGGELFF.

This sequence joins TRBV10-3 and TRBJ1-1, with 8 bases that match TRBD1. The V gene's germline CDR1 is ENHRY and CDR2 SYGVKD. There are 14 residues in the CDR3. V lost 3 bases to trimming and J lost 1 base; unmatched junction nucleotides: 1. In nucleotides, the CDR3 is TGTGCCATCAGTGACGGGACAGGGAACACTGAAGCTTTCTTT. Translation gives CAISDGTGNTEAFF.

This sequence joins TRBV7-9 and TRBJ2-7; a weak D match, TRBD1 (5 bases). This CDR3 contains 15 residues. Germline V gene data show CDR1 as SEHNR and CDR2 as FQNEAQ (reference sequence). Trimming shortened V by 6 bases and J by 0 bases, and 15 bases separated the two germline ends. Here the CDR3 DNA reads TGTGCCAGCAGGTCTAATGGGGCTTACTCCTACGAGCAGTACTTC. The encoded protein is CASRSNGAYSYEQYF.

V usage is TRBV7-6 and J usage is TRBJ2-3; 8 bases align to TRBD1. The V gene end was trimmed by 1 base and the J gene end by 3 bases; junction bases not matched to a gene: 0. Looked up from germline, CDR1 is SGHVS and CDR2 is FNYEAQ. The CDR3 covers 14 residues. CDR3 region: CASSLGDRTDTQYF. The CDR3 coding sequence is TGTGCCAGCAGCTTAGGGGACAGGACAGATACGCAGTATTTT. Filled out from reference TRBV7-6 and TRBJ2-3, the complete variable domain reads GAGVSQSPRYKVTKRGQDVALRCDPISGHVSLYWYRQALGQGPEFLTYFNYEAQQDKSGLPNDRFSAERPEGSISTLTIQRTEQRDSAMYRCASSLGDRTDTQYFGPGTRLTVL.

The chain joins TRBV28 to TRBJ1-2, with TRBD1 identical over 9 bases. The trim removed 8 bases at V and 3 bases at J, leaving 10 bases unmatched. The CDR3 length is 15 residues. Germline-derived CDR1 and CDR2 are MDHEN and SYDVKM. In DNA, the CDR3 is TGTGCCAGCCTACCCCCCGGGACAGGGTACTATGGCTACACCTTC. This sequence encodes CASLPPGTGYYGYTF.

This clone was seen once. CDR3 protein: CASSEWGASGVEMRNTQYF. For the CDR3, the DNA is TGTGCCAGCAGTGAATGGGGGGCTAGCGGAGTGGAGATGAGGAATACGCAGTATTTT. The V call is TRBV6-1, the J call TRBJ2-3; tentative D call: TRBD2 (7 bases). The V and J ends lost 2 bases and 7 bases respectively, with 28 bases between them. This CDR3 contains 19 residues. CDR1 is MNHNS and CDR2 is SASEGT in the germline V gene.

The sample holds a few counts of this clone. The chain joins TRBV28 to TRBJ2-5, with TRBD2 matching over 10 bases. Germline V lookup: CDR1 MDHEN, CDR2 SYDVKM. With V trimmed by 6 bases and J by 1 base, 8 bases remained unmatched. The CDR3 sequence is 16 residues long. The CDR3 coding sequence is TGTGCCAGCAGCCGCGGACTAGCGGACCCCCAAGAGACCCAGTACTTC. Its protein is CASSRGLADPQETQYF.

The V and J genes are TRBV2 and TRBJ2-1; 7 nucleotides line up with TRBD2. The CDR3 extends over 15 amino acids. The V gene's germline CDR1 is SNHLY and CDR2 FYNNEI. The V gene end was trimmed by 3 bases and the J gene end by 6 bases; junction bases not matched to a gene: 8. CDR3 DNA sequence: TGTGCCAGCAGTGATGTATCTAGCGGAGCCAATGAGCAGTTCTTC. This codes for CASSDVSSGANEQFF.

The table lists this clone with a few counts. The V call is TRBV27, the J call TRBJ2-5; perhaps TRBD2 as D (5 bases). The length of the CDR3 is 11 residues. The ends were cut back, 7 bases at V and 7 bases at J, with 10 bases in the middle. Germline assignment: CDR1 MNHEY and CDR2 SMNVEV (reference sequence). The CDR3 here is CASILGGTQYF. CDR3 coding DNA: TGTGCCAGCATCCTCGGAGGGACCCAGTACTTC.

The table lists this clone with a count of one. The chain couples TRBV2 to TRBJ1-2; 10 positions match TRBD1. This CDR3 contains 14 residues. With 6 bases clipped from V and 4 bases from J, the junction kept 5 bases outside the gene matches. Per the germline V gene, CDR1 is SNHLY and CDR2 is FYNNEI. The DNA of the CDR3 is TGTGCCAGCAGGGGGGACAGGGGTAGCTATGGCTACACCTTC. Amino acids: CASRGDRGSYGYTF. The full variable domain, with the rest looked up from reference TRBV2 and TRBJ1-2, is EPEVTQTPSHQVTQMGQEVILRCVPISNHLYFYWYRQILGQKVEFLVSFYNNEISEKSEIFDDQFSVERPDGSNFTLKIRSTKLEDSAMYFCASRGDRGSYGYTFGSGTRLTVV.